This T cell receptor beta chain was sequenced during a study of blood T cell repertoires in COVID-19. Overall study context: Collection of acute and convalescent COVID-19 samples took place in the United States, Italy and Spain. T cells, B-cell-depleted T cells, or PBMCs supplied cDNA or gDNA.

Trimming at V came to 4 bases and at J to 7 bases, leaving 13 bases not matched to a gene. Germline loops: CDR1 SGHNT, CDR2 YYREEE (reference sequence). The CDR3 sequence is 15 residues long. Authors' methods: Quantification of nucleated cells was approximated via reference gene primer amplification. TCRdb's copy holds only in-frame clones and misses some; the assay was immunoSEQ multiplex PCR. V, J and clone size derive from that table, while D and trimming were established from the DNA sequence. The sample records fewer than 300,000 clones, more than 85% being singletons. It was during active infection that Seattle patients were enrolled and then longitudinally followed.

The V call is TRBV5-4, the J call TRBJ2-7; 8 nucleotides agree with TRBD1. The sample consisted of peripheral blood. This TCR was sampled from a woman aged 25 to 39 with COVID-19, enrolled during active disease. This chain's CDR3 is CASSTRTGPAREQYF. The CDR3, as DNA: TGTGCCAGCAGCACACGGACAGGGCCGGCTCGAGAGCAGTACTTC.